This T cell receptor (beta chain) was captured by sequencing in a study of blood T cell repertoires in COVID-19. Background on the study: Donors in the United States, Italy and Spain gave samples during acute or convalescent COVID-19. Sources were T cells, B-cell-depleted T cells, or PBMCs; the material itself was cDNA or gDNA.

This CDR3 comprises 13 residues. CDR1 and CDR2 from the germline V gene are SGHRS and YFSETQ. V shed 2 bases and J shed 6 bases, with 11 bases lying between them. In its sample, this clone was seen once. In the original analysis: Reference gene primers were amplified, and this amplification served to estimate nucleated cell counts. The data were produced by immunoSEQ multiplex PCR, yet TCRdb's version contains in-frame clones alone and is incomplete. For V, J and clone size, that table is used; D and trimming come from the DNA. The sample shows 60,000 to 85,000 clones, roughly 80% of them seen only once.

This receptor was identified in a man aged 80 or over with acute or convalescent COVID-19. This chain connects TRBV5-1 to TRBJ1-1; tentatively, D is TRBD1 (6 bases). Specimen: peripheral blood. The CDR3 DNA reads TGCGCCAGCAGCTTCTTGGGGGCCGCTGAAGCTTTCTTT. It yields the protein CASSFLGAAEAFF.